This T cell receptor beta chain was documented in a study of graft-versus-host responses after intestinal transplantation. A remark on this clone: Its antigen is undetermined.

Germline values: CDR1 ENHRY, CDR2 SYGVKD. CDR3 length: 15 amino acids. The J segment lost 2 bases and the V segment lost 3 bases, leaving 7 bases of the junction unmatched. The repertoire was sequenced with immunoSEQ multiplex PCR; TCRdb's copy has only in-frame clones and lacks some. This table has about 39,000 clones, around 96% appearing once. This sequence joins TRBV10-3 and TRBJ2-7; 7 bases agree with TRBD2. The clonotype originates from a human donor who was the organ donor for an intestinal transplant. The specimen comprised unstimulated CD8+ T cells sorted from spleen or lymph node cells, sampled before transplant. The CDR3 is CAISDSGGGTYEQYF. CDR3 coding DNA: TGTGCCATCAGTGACTCGGGCGGGGGTACCTACGAGCAGTACTTC.